The 26 T cell receptor beta chains given below trace back to one sample, sequenced in a study of blood T cell repertoires in COVID-19. Measured with immunoSEQ multiplex PCR; TCRdb has only the in-frame clones, and not every one. The sample lists under 100,000 clones; 92% were seen once. Sequencing input: peripheral blood. These TCRs come from a woman aged 55-70 years with active COVID-19.

The chain couples TRBV30 to TRBJ2-1; maybe TRBD2 (5 bases). Trimming shortened V by 4 bases and J by 9 bases, and 13 bases separated the two germline ends. This CDR3 is built from 12 residues. The V gene's germline CDR1 is GTSNPN and CDR2 SVGIG (reference sequence). The CDR3, as DNA: TGTGCCTGGAAGGGCGAGGGCCGTGAGCAGTTCTTC. It codes for CAWKGEGREQFF.

The chain has TRBV27 and TRBJ1-6, with 10 bases fitting TRBD1. The trim removed 5 bases at V and 7 bases at J, leaving 8 bases unmatched. CDR1 is MNHEY and CDR2 is SMNVEV in the germline V gene (reference sequence). CDR3 length equals 16 residues. This CDR3 reads CASSIPPGQGNSPLHF. Here the CDR3 DNA reads TGTGCCAGCAGTATCCCACCGGGACAGGGGAATTCACCCCTCCACTTT.

V and J are TRBV6-2 or TRBV6-3 and TRBJ1-6; 7 nucleotides agree with TRBD1. This CDR3 is built from 18 residues. Germline assignment: CDR1 MNHEY and CDR2 SVGEGT. Trimming cost V 5 bases and J 0 bases; bases outside gene matches: 10. The chain's CDR3 is CASSTDRYKSSYNSPLHF. CDR3 in DNA: TGTGCCAGCAGTACGGACAGGTATAAGAGCTCCTATAATTCACCCCTCCACTTT.

CDR3 DNA sequence: TGTGCCAGCAGCCTCGGGACTTGGTCGGGGAATGAGCAGTTCTTC. Translation gives CASSLGTWSGNEQFF. This rearrangement joins TRBV14 to TRBJ2-1; possible D gene TRBD2, 6 bases. The CDR3 consists of 15 residues. The V end was cut by 4 bases, the J end by 7 bases, with 17 bases between. The germline V gene encodes CDR1 SGHDN and CDR2 FVKESK. Filled out from reference TRBV14 and TRBJ2-1, the complete variable domain reads EAGVTQFPSHSVIEKGQTVTLRCDPISGHDNLYWYRRVMGKEIKFLLHFVKESKQDESGMPNNRFLAERTGGTYSTLKVQPAELEDSGVYFCASSLGTWSGNEQFFGPGTRLTVL.

The V gene is TRBV24-1, the J gene TRBJ2-1, with 7 bases lining up with TRBD1. The CDR3 has 15 amino acids. Trimming took 2 bases from V and 3 from J; bases not matched to a gene: 3. In germline, CDR1 is KGHDR, CDR2 SFDVKD. Here the CDR3 DNA reads TGTGCCACCAGTGATTCCCCAGGGGGCTACAATGAGCAGTTCTTC. This translates into CATSDSPGGYNEQFF.

The chain carries TRBV16 and TRBJ2-1; 7 positions match TRBD2. The CDR3 sequence is 15 residues long. Trimming cost V 0 bases and J 12 bases; bases outside gene matches: 11. Germline V gives CDR1 KGHSY, CDR2 FQNENV. CDR3 bases: TGTGCCAGCAGCCAATCATTCGCGACTAGCTCTGCGCAGTTCTTC. It codes for CASSQSFATSSAQFF.

V gene TRBV27 combines with J gene TRBJ1-2, with D tentatively TRBD1 (5 bases). The CDR3 is 14 residues long. Looked up from germline, CDR1 is MNHEY and CDR2 is SMNVEV (reference sequence). V lost 4 bases, J lost 2 bases, and 11 bases lay in between. The CDR3 DNA reads TGTGCCAGCAGTTCCGGCAAGGGGAACTATGGCTACACCTTC. Its translation: CASSSGKGNYGYTF.

Written as DNA, the CDR3 is TGTGCCACCATTATGGGCCCTGGAAACACCATATATTTT. This codes for CATIMGPGNTIYF. The chain employs TRBV25-1 and TRBJ1-3; unclear D gene. The CDR3 is 13 amino acids. Germline loops: CDR1 MGHDK, CDR2 SYGVNS. V lost 10 bases and J 2 bases, leaving 12 bases between the germline ends.

This chain uses TRBV5-4 with TRBJ1-2; D may be TRBD1 (6 bases). The V end was cut by 1 base, the J end by 3 bases, with 10 bases between. The CDR3 has 14 residues. CDR1 is SGHNT, CDR2 YYREEE, per germline (reference sequence). The CDR3 spells CASSLPRQDYGYTF. DNA for the CDR3: TGTGCCAGCAGCTTGCCCCGACAGGACTATGGCTACACCTTC.

The chain carries TRBV29-1 and TRBJ2-6, with a tentative D call TRBD2 (5 bases). Germline values: CDR1 SQVTM, CDR2 ANQGSEA. The CDR3 is made up of 14 amino acids. V was shortened by 5 bases and J by 0 bases, with 8 bases between the two germline ends. CDR3 in amino acids: CSVLADSGANVLTF. The DNA for the CDR3 is TGCAGCGTTCTAGCAGACTCTGGGGCCAACGTCCTGACTTTC.

The gene calls are TRBV2 and TRBJ2-3; the D gene is possibly TRBD1 (8 bases). V lost 7 bases, J lost 13 bases, and 24 bases lay in between. The V gene's germline CDR1 is SNHLY and CDR2 FYNNEI. The CDR3 covers 14 residues. CDR3 residues: CASTRNTQGGFEYF. CDR3 nucleotide sequence: TGTGCCAGCACCAGGAACACACAGGGGGGGTTTGAGTATTTT.

The chain links TRBV9 to TRBJ2-7; 9 bases fit TRBD2. This CDR3 spans 14 amino acids. Germline lookup yields CDR1 SGDLS and CDR2 YYNGEE. Trimming cost V 0 bases and J 4 bases; bases outside gene matches: 2. CDR3 amino acids: CASSVGGLAYEQYF. CDR3 in DNA: TGTGCCAGCAGCGTAGGGGGACTAGCATACGAGCAGTACTTC.

The genes are TRBV28 and TRBJ2-3, with D possibly matching TRBD1 (5 bases). CDR3 length equals 14 residues. V lost 6 bases to trimming and J lost 2 bases, with 12 bases between them. Germline V gene lookup returns CDR1 MDHEN and CDR2 SYDVKM. This CDR3 reads CASSGHISTDTQYF. DNA of the CDR3: TGTGCCAGCAGCGGACACATTTCCACAGATACGCAGTATTTT.

The DNA for the CDR3 is TGCAGCGTAGTCCCTGAGGGGGTGAACACTGAAGCTTTCTTT. Encoded protein: CSVVPEGVNTEAFF. The chain couples TRBV29-1 to TRBJ1-1; perhaps TRBD1 as D (6 bases). This CDR3 comprises 14 residues. V was clipped by 6 bases and J by 0 bases, with 14 bases between them. CDR1 and CDR2 from the germline V gene are SQVTM and ANQGSEA.

V is TRBV6-2 or TRBV6-3 and J is TRBJ2-1; 11 bases fit TRBD2. The length of the CDR3 is 16 residues. Germline V CDR1 and CDR2: MNHEY, SVGEGT. With V trimmed by 5 bases and J by 4 bases, 7 bases remained unmatched. The CDR3 DNA reads TGTGCCAGCAGTGCCCCGGGACTAGCGGTATACAATGAGCAGTTCTTC. Its translation: CASSAPGLAVYNEQFF.

The V call is TRBV11-3, the J call TRBJ1-6; D unresolved. Trimming removed 0 bases from V and 5 bases from J, with 5 bases in between. The CDR3 sequence is 14 residues long. Germline lookup yields CDR1 SGHNT and CDR2 YENEEA. CDR3 sequence: CASSLDGDNSPLHF. CDR3 sequence (DNA): TGTGCCAGCAGCTTAGACGGGGATAATTCACCCCTCCACTTT.

The chain joins TRBV9 to TRBJ2-5; the D gene is possibly TRBD2 (5 bases). The CDR3 totals 16 residues. Germline CDR1 SGDLS, CDR2 YYNGEE. Trimming removed 3 bases at V and 1 base at J, with 16 bases between. The CDR3 loop reads CASSENPGIPQETQYF. The CDR3 coding sequence is TGTGCCAGCAGCGAAAACCCCGGGATACCCCAAGAGACCCAGTACTTC.

This clone was seen more than once but under ten times. CDR3 in amino acids: CASSLYGRGLEQYF. As DNA, the CDR3 is TGTGCCAGCAGCTTGTACGGCAGGGGGCTCGAGCAGTACTTC. This chain joins TRBV5-7 and TRBJ2-7; 8 bases fit TRBD1. TRBV5-7 is an open reading frame, and its role is uncertain. The CDR3 runs 14 residues. V was clipped by 1 base and J by 6 bases; unmatched bases: 6.

This chain connects TRBV18 to TRBJ1-4; the D is unclear. The CDR3 consists of 13 residues. The germline gives CDR1 KGHSH, CDR2 LQKENI. The V end lost 3 bases, the J end lost 4 bases, and 6 bases lay between the germline ends. This chain's CDR3 is CASSPTGNEKLFF. The DNA for the CDR3 is TGTGCCAGCTCACCGACGGGTAATGAAAAACTGTTTTTT.

The V and J genes are TRBV6-5 and TRBJ1-4, with D possibly being TRBD1 (5 bases). The germline gives CDR1 MNHEY, CDR2 SVGAGI. The length of the CDR3 is 13 residues. V was trimmed by 0 bases and J by 8 bases, leaving 7 bases between them. CDR3 amino acids: CASSYSAGEKLFF. The CDR3 DNA follows: TGTGCCAGCAGTTACTCGGCAGGGGAAAAACTGTTTTTT.

V is TRBV25-1 and J is TRBJ2-1; D possibly corresponds to TRBD1 (5 bases). Germline assignment: CDR1 MGHDK and CDR2 SYGVNS. V was cut by 7 bases and J by 1 base, with 8 bases left in between. There are 13 residues in the CDR3. The CDR3, as DNA: TGTGCCAGCACCGGACAATCCTACAATGAGCAGTTCTTC. Translation gives CASTGQSYNEQFF.

CDR3 amino acids: CASMGPGFVYNEQFF. The CDR3 bases are TGTGCCAGCATGGGGCCAGGGTTTGTCTACAATGAGCAGTTCTTC. V usage is TRBV7-9 and J usage is TRBJ2-1, with a weak D call TRBD1 (5 bases). This CDR3 spans 15 amino acids. CDR1 and CDR2 from the germline V gene are SEHNR and FQNEAQ (reference sequence). Between the trimmed V and J ends, which lost 7 bases and 3 bases, there was a span of 16 bases.

In regard to this clone: The germline gene is not matched at one end of the junction; a read error may be the cause. The V and J genes are TRBV7-9 and TRBJ1-1, with D unresolved. CDR1 and CDR2 from the germline V gene are SEHNR and FQNEAQ (reference sequence). The length of the CDR3 is 12 residues. This CDR3 reads CASSLMETEPFF. The CDR3 bases are TGTGCCAGCAGCCTCATGGAGACTGAACCTTTCTTT. Combining the CDR3 with reference TRBV7-9 and TRBJ1-1 gives the whole variable domain DTGVSQNPRHKITKRGQNVTFRCDPISEHNRLYWYRQTLGQGPEFLTYFQNEAQLEKSRLLSDRFSAERPKGSFSTLEIQRTEQGDSAMYLCASSLMETEPFFGQGTRLTVV.

The chain couples TRBV28 to TRBJ2-1; the match to TRBD2 covers 9 bases. Germline CDR1 is MDHEN and CDR2 is SYDVKM. Losses at the gene ends were 6 bases for V and 12 bases for J; bases not matched to a gene: 15. The CDR3 has 15 amino acids. In DNA form, the CDR3 reads TGTGCCAGCAGCCTGGGGCTAGCGGGGCTACTTATGCAGTTCTTC. Its translation: CASSLGLAGLLMQFF. The complete variable domain, with remaining parts taken from reference TRBV28 and TRBJ2-1, reads DVKVTQSSRYLVKRTGEKVFLECVQDMDHENMFWYRQDPGLGLRLIYFSYDVKMKEKGDIPEGYSVSREKKERFSLILESASTNQTSMYLCASSLGLAGLLMQFFGPGTRLTVL.

The rearrangement links TRBV2 to TRBJ1-6; no reliable D call. The CDR3 has 15 amino acids. Germline V CDR1 and CDR2: SNHLY, FYNNEI. The V end lost 2 bases, the J end lost 5 bases, and 10 bases lay between the germline ends. Here the CDR3 reads CASSELGPNNSPLHF. DNA of the CDR3: TGTGCCAGCAGTGAATTGGGCCCTAATAATTCACCCCTCCACTTT.

The chain carries TRBV5-6 and TRBJ2-7, with no clear D. This CDR3 has 11 residues. In germline, CDR1 is SGHDT, CDR2 YYEEEE. Trimming took off 2 bases at V and 3 bases at J, with 3 bases between the two ends. As DNA, the CDR3 is TGTGCCAGCAGCTTTCTCTACGAGCAGTACTTC. This translates into CASSFLYEQYF.